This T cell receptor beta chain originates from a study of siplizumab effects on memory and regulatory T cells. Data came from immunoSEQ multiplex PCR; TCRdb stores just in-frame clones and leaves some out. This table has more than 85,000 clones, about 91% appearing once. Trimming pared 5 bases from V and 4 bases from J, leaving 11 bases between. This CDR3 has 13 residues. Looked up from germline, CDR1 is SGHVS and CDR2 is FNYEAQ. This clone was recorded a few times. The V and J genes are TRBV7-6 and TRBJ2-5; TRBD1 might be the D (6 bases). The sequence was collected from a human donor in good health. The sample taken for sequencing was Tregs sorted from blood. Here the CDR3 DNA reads TGTGCCAGCAGCGCGGACAGTTTAGAGACCCAGTACTTC. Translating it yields CASSADSLETQYF.